The T cell receptor (beta chain) described here comes from a study of T-cell reconstitution after alpha-beta-depleted transplantation in children. This CDR3 region has 11 residues. V dropped 0 bases and J dropped 6 bases, with 3 bases sitting between them. CDR1 SEHNR and CDR2 FQNEAQ come from the germline V gene (reference sequence). Unique molecular identifiers were incorporated when the TCRbeta library was constructed. TCRdb passed the PCR reads through MiXCR, listing each CDR3 protein once. The sample shows about 300,000 distinct CDR3 sequences, 10% of them seen only once. This clonotype was counted at least ten times.

The sequencing used PBMCs, collected before TCRalphabeta/CD19-depleted stem cell transplant. The genes are TRBV7-9 and TRBJ2-7; no clear D gene. The TCR was taken from a boy in the first two years of life with acute myeloid leukemia, due to receive a stem cell transplant. In nucleotides, the CDR3 is TGTGCCAGCAGCTTAGCAGCCGAGCAGTACTTC. It codes for CASSLAAEQYF. Drawing the rest from reference TRBV7-9 and TRBJ2-7, the complete variable domain is DTGVSQNPRHKITKRGQNVTFRCDPISEHNRLYWYRQTLGQGPEFLTYFQNEAQLEKSRLLSDRFSAERPKGSFSTLEIQRTEQGDSAMYLCASSLAAEQYFGPGTRLTVT.